This TCR beta chain derives from a study of shared clonotypes between healthy human individuals. V lost 5 bases, J lost 6 bases, and 9 bases stayed unmatched. CDR1 and CDR2 (germline): SEHNR, FQNEAQ (reference sequence). This CDR3 has 14 amino acids. Study outcomes and limitations: Sampling was confined to blood; repertoires within tissues likely differ. The diversity represented, both genetic and in exposure history, was limited by few donors.

Assay runs were performed at deep level. Generated by immunoSEQ multiplex PCR, the TCRdb table keeps only in-frame clones and is missing some. This sample yields some 690,000 clones, of which roughly 88% are seen a single time; more than 30% belongs to the top ten. For this clone: The antigen remains undetermined.

The source of this sequence is a man in his late teens or twenties in good health. Some clones in this sample may be carry-over from other donors' samples. Sequenced material: memory CD8+ T cells from PBMCs. Subset described: CD45RO+ cells pooled with CCR7-negative TemRA cells. The J gene is TRBJ1-1, the V gene TRBV7-9, with 7 nucleotides matching TRBD1. The CDR3 protein is CASSLNRGLSEAFF. In DNA form, the CDR3 reads TGTGCCAGCAGCCTCAACAGGGGTTTATCTGAAGCTTTCTTT.